This is a list of T cell receptor beta chains from one sample in a study of blood T cell repertoires in COVID-19. Profiling relied on immunoSEQ multiplex PCR, and the TCRdb table lists in-frame clones only, not all of them. The data hold 4,500 to 6,000 clones, with roughly 67% observed a single time. Sequencing was performed on peripheral blood. These receptors came from a human donor in a cohort sampled during active COVID-19. CDR3s include the opening cysteine and the closing phenylalanine or tryptophan. A D gene is named only where the DNA matches it firmly. Clone size is not always given. Where it is, it says once, few, many or a class for expanded clones.

TRBV6-6	TRBD1	TRBJ1-2	11	.	TGTGCCAGCAAATCAGGGGGTGGCTACACCTTC	CASKSGGGYTF
TRBV12-3/TRBV12-4	.	TRBJ1-2	13	.	TGTGCCAGCAGTTTAGGGGGGAGGGAAGGCTACACCTTC	CASSLGGREGYTF
TRBV5-4	TRBD1	TRBJ1-1	14	.	TGTGCCAGCAGCTCCAAGGGGGCGGACACTGAAGCTTTCTTT	CASSSKGADTEAFF
TRBV27	.	TRBJ1-1	13	.	TGTGCCAGCAGCCTAGGGGGTTGGACTGAAGCTTTCTTT	CASSLGGWTEAFF
TRBV5-5	.	TRBJ2-7	12	.	TGTGCCAGCACCTGGTCGGGGGTCGAGCAGTACTTC	CASTWSGVEQYF
TRBV5-4	.	TRBJ2-3	16	.	TGTGCCAGCGGGGAAAGACAGCATTTTCTCACAGATACGCAGTATTTT	CASGERQHFLTDTQYF
TRBV6-2/TRBV6-3	TRBD2	TRBJ2-1	17	.	TGTGCCAGCAGTTATCCCCCCTGTAGCGGGGGGGTGAATGAGCAGTTCTTC	CASSYPPCSGGVNEQFF
TRBV6-6	TRBD1	TRBJ1-2	16	.	TGTGCCAGCAGCCACACGCGCGGGACAGGGAAAGGTGGCTACACCTTC	CASSHTRGTGKGGYTF
TRBV6-2/TRBV6-3	TRBD2	TRBJ2-7	14	.	TGTGCCAGCAGTTACGGTGGGAGGGCCTCCGAGCAGTACTTC	CASSYGGRASEQYF
TRBV6-2/TRBV6-3	.	TRBJ1-5	15	.	TGTGCCAGCAGTCACGTCGTAGGGGCCAATCAGCCCCAGCATTTT	CASSHVVGANQPQHF
TRBV6-2/TRBV6-3	.	TRBJ2-7	15	.	TGTGCCAGCAGTAACGGGGCGGGGGCGTCCTACGAGCAGTACTTC	CASSNGAGASYEQYF
TRBV4-1	.	TRBJ2-7	17	.	TGCGCCAGCAGCCAAGATTTATACGCGCTCAGGGCCAACGAGCAGTACTTC	CASSQDLYALRANEQYF
TRBV10-3	.	TRBJ1-1	15	once	TGTGCCATCAGTGAGTCATCGGCGACCAGGGCTGAAGCTTTCTTT	CAISESSATRAEAFF
TRBV21-1	.	TRBJ1-5	20	.	TGTGCCAGCAGCTTTAACGGACAGGGAGAGTCTAGGAGCCGCAATCAGCCCCAGCATTTT	CASSFNGQGESRSRNQPQHF
TRBV19	.	TRBJ2-2	13	.	TGTGCCAGTACGGTCAGCAGGCGCGGGGAGCTGTTTTTT	CASTVSRRGELFF
TRBV7-2	TRBD1	TRBJ1-4	15	.	TGTGCCAGCAGCTCTCAGGGGGCAACTAATGAAAAACTGTTTTTT	CASSSQGATNEKLFF
TRBV19	TRBD2	TRBJ2-5	20	once	TGTGCCAGTAGTTTCCGTCCGGGACTAGCGGGGGGGAACCCCCGGGAGACCCAGTACTTC	CASSFRPGLAGGNPRETQYF
TRBV6-5	.	TRBJ2-1	16	medium-sized	TGTGCCAGCAGTTATCGGCGGCCGAGCTCCTACAATGAGCAGTTCTTC	CASSYRRPSSYNEQFF
TRBV4-1	.	TRBJ1-4	14	few	TGCGCCAGCAGCCAAGATTCCAGGGCTGAAAAACTGTTTTTT	CASSQDSRAEKLFF
TRBV9	TRBD2	TRBJ2-7	16	.	TGTGCCAGCAGCGTAGGACCCCTAGCGGTCTCCTACGAGCAGTACTTC	CASSVGPLAVSYEQYF
TRBV9	TRBD2	TRBJ2-3	15	.	TGTGCCAGCAGCGATAGCGGGGGGACCACAGATACGCAGTATTTT	CASSDSGGTTDTQYF
TRBV3-1/TRBV3-2	.	TRBJ2-7	15	.	TGTGCCAGCAGCGGCGGGGCCAAAATACTCTACGAGCAGTACTTC	CASSGGAKILYEQYF
TRBV6-4	TRBD1	TRBJ2-1	16	once	TGTGCCAGCAGTGACGACCGGGACAGGCCCTACAATGAGCAGTTCTTC	CASSDDRDRPYNEQFF
TRBV27	.	TRBJ1-1	13	medium-sized	TGTGCCAGCAGTTTGGGAGGGAACACTGAAGCTTTCTTT	CASSLGGNTEAFF
TRBV5-4	TRBD2	TRBJ2-7	14	.	TGTGCCAGCAGCGTAACTAGCGGTCCCTACGAGCAGTACTTC	CASSVTSGPYEQYF
TRBV27	TRBD1	TRBJ2-5	16	.	TGTGCCAGCAGACCGACCGGGACAGGGGTGGGGGAGACCCAGTACTTC	CASRPTGTGVGETQYF